This TCR beta chain was recovered during a study of cytomegalovirus exposure and HLA in healthy donors. Study-wide results and limits: Solely CMV serostatus was available to characterize immune exposure. There were some V segments, including TRBV6-2 and TRBV6-3, excluded as indistinguishable.

As for this clone: Its antigen is unknown.

Vbeta (60) and Jbeta (13) primers were used in the PCR. The assay was immunoSEQ multiplex PCR, and TCRdb's table has in-frame clones only and misses some. The sample has 65,000 to 95,000 clones; around 77% are singletons. Germline trimming cut 10 bases from V and 5 bases from J; bases unmatched to any gene: 21. The CDR3 sequence is 17 residues long. Donors were ostensibly healthy at sampling, although undocumented immune exposures were probable. Specimen: PBMCs. The sequence came from a man between 50 and 59 years old in good health and CMV-seronegative. The J gene is TRBJ1-2, the V gene TRBV23-1; 8 nucleotides agree with TRBD1. TRBV23-1 is an ORF, and what it does is uncertain. The CDR3 bases are TGCGCCAAAGGAAGGACCTCAGGGGGCGCGGTAACGTATGGCTACACCTTC. It translates to CAKGRTSGGAVTYGYTF.